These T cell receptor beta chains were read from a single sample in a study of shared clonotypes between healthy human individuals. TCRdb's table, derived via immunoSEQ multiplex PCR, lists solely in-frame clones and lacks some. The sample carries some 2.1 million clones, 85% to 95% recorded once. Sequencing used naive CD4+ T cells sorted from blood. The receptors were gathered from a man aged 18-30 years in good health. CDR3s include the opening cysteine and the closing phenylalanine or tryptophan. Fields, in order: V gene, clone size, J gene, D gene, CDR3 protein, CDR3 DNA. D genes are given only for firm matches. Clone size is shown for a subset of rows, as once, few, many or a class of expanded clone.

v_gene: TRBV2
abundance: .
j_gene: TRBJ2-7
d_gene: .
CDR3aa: CASSDWGSTYEQYF
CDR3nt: TGTGCCAGCAGTGACTGGGGGTCCACCTACGAGCAGTACTTC

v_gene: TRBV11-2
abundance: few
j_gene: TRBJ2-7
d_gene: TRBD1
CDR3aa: CASSPGGNSDYEQYF
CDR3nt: TGTGCCAGCAGCCCAGGGGGAAATTCGGACTACGAGCAGTACTTC

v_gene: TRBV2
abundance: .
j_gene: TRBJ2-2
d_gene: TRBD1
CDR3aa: CASTRDRINTGELFF
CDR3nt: TGTGCCAGCACCAGGGACAGAATCAACACCGGGGAGCTGTTTTTT

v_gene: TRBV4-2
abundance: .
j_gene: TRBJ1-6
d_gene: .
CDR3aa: CASSQESGFSYNSPLHF
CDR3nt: TGTGCCAGCAGCCAAGAAAGTGGGTTCTCCTATAATTCACCCCTCCACTTT

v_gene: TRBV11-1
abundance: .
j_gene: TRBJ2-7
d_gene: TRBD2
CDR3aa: CASSSQTGLATDEQYF
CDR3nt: TGTGCCAGCAGCTCACAAACGGGACTAGCAACCGACGAGCAGTACTTC

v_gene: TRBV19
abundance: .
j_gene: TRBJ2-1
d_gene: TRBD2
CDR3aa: CASSMSSGGNEQFF
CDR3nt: TGTGCCAGTAGTATGAGTAGCGGGGGAAATGAGCAGTTCTTC

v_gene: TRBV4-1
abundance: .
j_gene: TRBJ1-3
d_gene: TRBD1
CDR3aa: CASSLLDRDGNTIYF
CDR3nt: TGCGCCAGCAGCCTTCTGGACAGGGATGGAAACACCATATATTTT

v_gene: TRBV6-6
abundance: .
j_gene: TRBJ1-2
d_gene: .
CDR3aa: CASSRRRQGDGYGYTF
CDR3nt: TGTGCCAGCAGTCGCCGGAGGCAGGGAGACGGTTATGGCTACACCTTC

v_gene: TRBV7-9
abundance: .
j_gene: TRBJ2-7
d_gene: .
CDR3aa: CASSYGTPSTYEQYF
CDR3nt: TGTGCCAGCAGCTATGGGACACCCTCGACCTACGAGCAGTACTTC

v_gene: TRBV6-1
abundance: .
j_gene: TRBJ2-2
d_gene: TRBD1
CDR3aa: CASSVETGWTGELFF
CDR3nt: TGTGCCAGCAGTGTAGAGACAGGGTGGACCGGGGAGCTGTTTTTT

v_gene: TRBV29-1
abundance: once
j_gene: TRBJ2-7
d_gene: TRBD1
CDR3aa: CSVRQGGSYEQYF
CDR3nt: TGCAGCGTTCGACAGGGGGGTTCCTACGAGCAGTACTTC

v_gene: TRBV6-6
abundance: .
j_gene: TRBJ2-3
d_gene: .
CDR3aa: CASSYRGADTDTQYF
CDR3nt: TGTGCCAGCAGTTACCGGGGGGCCGACACAGATACGCAGTATTTT

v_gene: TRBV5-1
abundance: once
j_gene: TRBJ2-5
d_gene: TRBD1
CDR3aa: CASSLGQGGAETQYF
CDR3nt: TGCGCCAGCAGCCTTGGACAGGGGGGTGCAGAGACCCAGTACTTC

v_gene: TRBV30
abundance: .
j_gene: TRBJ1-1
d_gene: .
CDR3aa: CAWSFSENTEAFF
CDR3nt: TGTGCCTGGAGTTTTTCAGAGAACACTGAAGCTTTCTTT

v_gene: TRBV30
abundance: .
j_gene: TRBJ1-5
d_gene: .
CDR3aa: CASGTNNQPQHF
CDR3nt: TGTGCCTCCGGGACAAATAATCAGCCCCAGCATTTT

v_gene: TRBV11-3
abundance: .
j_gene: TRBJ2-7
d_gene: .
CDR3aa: CASSLGRGSYEQYF
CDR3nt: TGTGCCAGCAGCTTAGGACGGGGCTCCTACGAGCAGTACTTC

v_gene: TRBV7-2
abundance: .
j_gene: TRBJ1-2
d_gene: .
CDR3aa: CASSLATAYGYTF
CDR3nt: TGTGCCAGCAGCTTAGCGACAGCATATGGCTACACCTTC

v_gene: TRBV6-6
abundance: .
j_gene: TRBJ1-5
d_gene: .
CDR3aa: CASQGGYAGNQPQHF
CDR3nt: TGTGCCAGCCAGGGAGGCTACGCGGGCAATCAGCCCCAGCATTTT

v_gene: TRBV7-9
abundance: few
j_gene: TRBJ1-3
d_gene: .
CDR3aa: CASSSGGVDTIYF
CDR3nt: TGTGCCAGCAGCTCCGGGGGAGTGGACACCATATATTTT

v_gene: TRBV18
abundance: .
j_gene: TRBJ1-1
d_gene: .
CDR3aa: CASSPKANTEAFF
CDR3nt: TGTGCCAGCTCACCTAAGGCGAACACTGAAGCTTTCTTT

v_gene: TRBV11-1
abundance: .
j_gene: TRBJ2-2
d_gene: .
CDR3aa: CASSPRGGNTGELFF
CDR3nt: TGTGCCAGCAGCCCCCGGGGAGGGAACACCGGGGAGCTGTTTTTT

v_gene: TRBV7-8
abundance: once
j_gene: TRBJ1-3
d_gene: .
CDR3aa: CASSLGGSGNTIYF
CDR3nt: TGTGCCAGCAGCTTAGGAGGGTCTGGAAACACCATATATTTT